This entry concerns a single T cell receptor beta chain. This sample was included in a study of blood T cell repertoires in COVID-19. TCRdb keeps only in-frame clones here, not all; method: immunoSEQ multiplex PCR. The sample includes around 240,000 clones, more than 70% of them seen just once. CDR1 SGHRS and CDR2 YFSETQ come from the germline V gene. The junction had 5 bases not matched to a gene; V was cut back by 3 bases and J by 8 bases. The CDR3 length is 14 residues. This sequence originates from a woman between 45 and 60 years old who had recovered from COVID-19. V gene TRBV5-1 combines with J gene TRBJ1-6; 7 positions match TRBD1. Sequencing used PBMCs or T cells enriched from blood (not recorded which). CDR3 loop: CASSSGTGDSPLHF. The CDR3 DNA reads TGCGCCAGCAGCTCGGGAACAGGGGATTCACCCCTCCACTTT.